This TCR beta chain comes out of a study of blood T cells in healthy people across ages. CDR3 length: 15 amino acids. V lost 8 bases, J lost 0 bases, and 15 bases lay in between. CDR1 and CDR2 from the germline V gene are SNHLY and FYNNEI. The use of a sample-barcoded 5' primer and a J-beta primer mix characterized a second PCR of 7 to 11 cycles. TCRdb re-analysed the 5' RACE reads in MiXCR, keeping a single row per CDR3 protein. This table holds about 780,000 distinct CDR3 sequences, 35% to 60% found once. This clonotype was detected a few times. This chain joins TRBV2 and TRBJ2-3; the D gene could be TRBD1 or TRBD2 (6 bases each). The TCR was taken from a man older than 75 in good health. Specimen: blood. The CDR3 DNA sequence: TGTGCCAGCGGCCCAAGGGGGGATAGCACAGATACGCAGTATTTT. It translates to CASGPRGDSTDTQYF.